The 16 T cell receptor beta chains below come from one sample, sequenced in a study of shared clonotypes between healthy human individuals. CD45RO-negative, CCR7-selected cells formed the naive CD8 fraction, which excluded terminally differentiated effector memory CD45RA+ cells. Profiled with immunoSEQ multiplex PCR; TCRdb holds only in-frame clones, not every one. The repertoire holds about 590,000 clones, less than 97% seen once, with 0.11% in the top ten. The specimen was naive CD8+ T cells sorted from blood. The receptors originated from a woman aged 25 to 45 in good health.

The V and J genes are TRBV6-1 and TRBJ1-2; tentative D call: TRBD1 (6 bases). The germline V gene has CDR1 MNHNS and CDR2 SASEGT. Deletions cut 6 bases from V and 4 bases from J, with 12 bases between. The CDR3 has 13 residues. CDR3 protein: CASSATGIYGYTF. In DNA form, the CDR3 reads TGTGCCAGCAGCGCGACAGGCATCTATGGCTACACCTTC.

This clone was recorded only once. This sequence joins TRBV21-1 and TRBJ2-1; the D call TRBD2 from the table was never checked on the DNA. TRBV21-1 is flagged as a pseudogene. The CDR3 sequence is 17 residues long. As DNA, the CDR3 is TGTGCCAGCAGCAAAGCCGACCCGAGGGTCGGGTACAATGAGCAGTTCTTC. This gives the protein CASSKADPRVGYNEQFF.

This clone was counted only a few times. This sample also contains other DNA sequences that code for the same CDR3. The CDR3 is CASSFSAQETQYF. Written as DNA, the CDR3 is TGTGCCAGCAGCTTTAGCGCCCAAGAGACCCAGTACTTC. The chain combines TRBV5-4 with TRBJ2-5, with D maybe TRBD2 (5 bases). The CDR3 is made up of 13 amino acids. CDR1 is SGHNT, CDR2 YYREEE, per germline (reference sequence). The V end lost 2 bases, the J end lost 1 base, and 6 bases lay between the germline ends.

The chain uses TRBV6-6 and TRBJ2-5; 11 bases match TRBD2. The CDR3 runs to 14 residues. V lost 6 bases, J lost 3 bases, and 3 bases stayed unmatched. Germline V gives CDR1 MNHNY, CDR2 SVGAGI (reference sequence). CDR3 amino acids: CASRGLAAEETQYF. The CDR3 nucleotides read TGTGCCAGCAGGGGACTAGCGGCAGAAGAGACCCAGTACTTC.

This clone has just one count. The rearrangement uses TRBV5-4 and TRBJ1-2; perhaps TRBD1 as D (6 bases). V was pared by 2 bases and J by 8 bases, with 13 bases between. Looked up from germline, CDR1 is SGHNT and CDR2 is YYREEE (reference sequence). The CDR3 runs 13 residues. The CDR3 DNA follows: TGTGCCAGCAGCTTATGGGGGGCTAAAGGCTACACCTTC. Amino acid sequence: CASSLWGAKGYTF. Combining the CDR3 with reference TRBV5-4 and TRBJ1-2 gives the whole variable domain ETGVTQSPTHLIKTRGQQVTLRCSSQSGHNTVSWYQQALGQGPQFIFQYYREEENGRGNFPPRFSGLQFPNYSSELNVNALELDDSALYLCASSLWGAKGYTFGSGTRLTVV.

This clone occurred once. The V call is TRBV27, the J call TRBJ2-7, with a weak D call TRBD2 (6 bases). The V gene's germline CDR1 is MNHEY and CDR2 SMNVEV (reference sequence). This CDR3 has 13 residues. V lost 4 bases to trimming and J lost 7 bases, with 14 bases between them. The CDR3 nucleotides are TGTGCCAGCAGTTCCTCCGGGACTCATGAGCAGTACTTC. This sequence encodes CASSSSGTHEQYF.

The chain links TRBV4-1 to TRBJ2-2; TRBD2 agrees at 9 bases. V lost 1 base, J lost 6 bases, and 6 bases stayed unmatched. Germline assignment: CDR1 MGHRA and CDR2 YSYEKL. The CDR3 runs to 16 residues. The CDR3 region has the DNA TGCGCCAGCAGCCAAGCCAGGCTAGCGGGACCCGGGGAGCTGTTTTTT. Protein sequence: CASSQARLAGPGELFF.

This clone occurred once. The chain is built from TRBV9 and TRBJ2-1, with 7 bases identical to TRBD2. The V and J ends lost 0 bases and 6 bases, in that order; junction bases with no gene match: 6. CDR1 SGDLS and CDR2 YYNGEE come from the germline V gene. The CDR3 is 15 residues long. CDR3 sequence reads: CASSVGGGDGNEQFF. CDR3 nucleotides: TGTGCCAGCAGCGTAGGTGGGGGGGACGGCAATGAGCAGTTCTTC.

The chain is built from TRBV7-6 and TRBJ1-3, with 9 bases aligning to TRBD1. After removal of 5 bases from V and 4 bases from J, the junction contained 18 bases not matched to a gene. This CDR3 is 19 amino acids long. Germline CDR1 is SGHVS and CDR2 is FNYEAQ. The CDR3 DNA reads TGTGCCAGCAGCCCGGGGGCCCGGGACAGGGTTTTTGCAGGAAACACCATATATTTT. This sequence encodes CASSPGARDRVFAGNTIYF.

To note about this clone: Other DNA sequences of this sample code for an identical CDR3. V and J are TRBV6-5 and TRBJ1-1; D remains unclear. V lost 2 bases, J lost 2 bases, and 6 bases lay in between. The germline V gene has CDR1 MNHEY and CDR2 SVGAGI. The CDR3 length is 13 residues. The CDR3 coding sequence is TGTGCCAGCAGTTACGGCCCTAACACTGAAGCTTTCTTT. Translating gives CASSYGPNTEAFF.

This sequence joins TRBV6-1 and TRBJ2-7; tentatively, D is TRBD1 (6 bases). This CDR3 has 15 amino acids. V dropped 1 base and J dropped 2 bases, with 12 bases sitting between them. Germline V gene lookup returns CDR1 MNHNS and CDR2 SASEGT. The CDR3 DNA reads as TGTGCCAGCAGTGAAGGCCAAGGGGGTCCCTACGAGCAGTACTTC. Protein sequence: CASSEGQGGPYEQYF.

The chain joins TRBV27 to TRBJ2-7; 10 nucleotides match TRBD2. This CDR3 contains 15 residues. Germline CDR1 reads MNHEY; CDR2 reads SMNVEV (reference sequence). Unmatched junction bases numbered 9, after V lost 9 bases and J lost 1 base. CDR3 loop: CASTRTSGLSYEQYF. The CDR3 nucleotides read TGTGCCAGTACAAGGACTAGCGGCCTATCCTACGAGCAGTACTTC.

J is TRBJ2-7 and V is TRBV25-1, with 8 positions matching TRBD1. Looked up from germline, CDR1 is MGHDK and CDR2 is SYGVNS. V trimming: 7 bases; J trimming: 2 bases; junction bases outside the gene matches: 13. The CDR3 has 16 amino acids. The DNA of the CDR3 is TGTGCCAGCACCGATCTGACAGGGGCATCAACCTACGAGCAGTACTTC. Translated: CASTDLTGASTYEQYF.

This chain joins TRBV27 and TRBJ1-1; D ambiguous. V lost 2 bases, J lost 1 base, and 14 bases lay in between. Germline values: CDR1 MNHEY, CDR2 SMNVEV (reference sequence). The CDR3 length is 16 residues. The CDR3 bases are TGTGCCAGCAGTTTAAGCTTACGGGTCTCGAACACTGAAGCTTTCTTT. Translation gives CASSLSLRVSNTEAFF.

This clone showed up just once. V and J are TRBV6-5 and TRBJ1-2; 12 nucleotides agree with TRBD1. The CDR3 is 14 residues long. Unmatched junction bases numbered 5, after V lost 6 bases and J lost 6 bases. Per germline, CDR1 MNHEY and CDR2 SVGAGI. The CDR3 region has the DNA TGTGCCAGCAGATTGGGACAGGGGGCTAATGGCTACACCTTC. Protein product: CASRLGQGANGYTF.

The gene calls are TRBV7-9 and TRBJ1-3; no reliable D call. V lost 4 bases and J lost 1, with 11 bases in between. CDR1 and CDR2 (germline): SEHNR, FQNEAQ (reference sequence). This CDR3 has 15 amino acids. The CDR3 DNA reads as TGTGCCAGCAGCTGGACCCGCGTTTCTGGAAACACCATATATTTT. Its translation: CASSWTRVSGNTIYF.